One and the same sample provided the 20 T cell receptor beta chains below, sequenced in a study of OX40 agonist ivuxolimab in advanced cancers. Sequenced by immunoSEQ multiplex PCR; TCRdb stores in-frame clones only, minus some. Altogether roughly 99,000 clones are present, approximately 90% being singletons, with the ten largest covering roughly 1.2%. The specimen comprised CD4+ or CD8+ T cells sorted from blood, sampled in a trial of the OX40 agonist ivuxolimab. These receptors all stem from an adult with an advanced solid tumor such as melanoma, head and neck, liver or kidney cancer.

Points on this clone: Different DNA sequences within this sample yield the same CDR3. The chain uses TRBV11-2 and TRBJ1-1, with 7 bases lining up with TRBD1. With 2 bases clipped from V and 1 base from J, the junction kept 1 base outside the gene matches. Germline CDR1 SGHAT, CDR2 FQNNGV. The CDR3 extends over 14 amino acids. As DNA, the CDR3 is TGTGCCAGCAGCTTACAGGGGGGGAACACTGAAGCTTTCTTT. Translated, it gives CASSLQGGNTEAFF. Full variable domain (rest looked up from reference TRBV11-2 and TRBJ1-1): EAGVAQSPRYKIIEKRQSVAFWCNPISGHATLYWYQQILGQGPKLLIQFQNNGVVDDSQLPKDRFSAERLKGVDSTLKIQPAKLEDSAVYLCASSLQGGNTEAFFGQGTRLTVV.

This rearrangement joins TRBV7-9 to TRBJ1-2; the D gene is possibly TRBD1 (5 bases). The CDR3 is made up of 14 amino acids. V was clipped by 1 base and J by 6 bases, with 12 bases between them. Germline V gene sequence: CDR1 SEHNR, CDR2 FQNEAQ (reference sequence). CDR3 sequence: CASSLEGLTDGYTF. The CDR3 nucleotides read TGTGCCAGCAGCTTAGAGGGACTCACCGATGGCTACACCTTC. Combining the CDR3 with reference TRBV7-9 and TRBJ1-2 gives the whole variable domain DTGVSQNPRHKITKRGQNVTFRCDPISEHNRLYWYRQTLGQGPEFLTYFQNEAQLEKSRLLSDRFSAERPKGSFSTLEIQRTEQGDSAMYLCASSLEGLTDGYTFGSGTRLTVV.

This clone was counted a single time. The chain joins TRBV5-1 to TRBJ1-2; possible D gene TRBD1, 6 bases. Germline loops: CDR1 SGHRS, CDR2 YFSETQ. Deletions cut 4 bases from V and 0 bases from J, with 13 bases between. This CDR3 has 15 amino acids. CDR3 sequence (DNA): TGCGCCAGCAGCGGAGGGACACGAACTAACTATGGCTACACCTTC. Protein: CASSGGTRTNYGYTF.

This rearrangement joins TRBV7-3 to TRBJ2-7; D is perhaps TRBD2 (7 bases). The germline V gene encodes CDR1 SGHTA and CDR2 FQGTGA. This CDR3 is 15 amino acids long. V lost 9 bases, J lost 6 bases, and 24 bases lay in between. CDR3 DNA sequence: TGTGCCAGTAATCCTCGGGGGGCCACCCAGAGCGAGCAGTACTTC. Its protein product is CASNPRGATQSEQYF.

The chain is built from TRBV25-1 and TRBJ1-4, with D hard to call. This CDR3 has 14 residues. The V gene's germline CDR1 is MGHDK and CDR2 SYGVNS. Trimming pared 3 bases from V and 5 bases from J, leaving 10 bases between. The CDR3 DNA follows: TGTGCCAGCAGTGATAAACTGGGAAATGAAAAACTGTTTTTT. Its translation is CASSDKLGNEKLFF.

V is TRBV27 and J is TRBJ2-3; 10 bases align to TRBD2. The CDR3 covers 16 residues. Trimming took 5 bases from V and 3 from J; bases not matched to a gene: 8. Per germline, CDR1 MNHEY and CDR2 SMNVEV (reference sequence). The DNA for the CDR3 is TGTGCCAGCAGTGATCTACTAGCGGGGCCGACAGATACGCAGTATTTT. It specifies CASSDLLAGPTDTQYF.

The J gene is TRBJ1-6, the V gene TRBV5-1; D gene ambiguous. Per the germline V gene, CDR1 is SGHRS and CDR2 is YFSETQ. Trimming left V 0 bases short and J 10 bases short, with 17 bases between. This CDR3 has 16 residues. CDR3 sequence reads: CASSLEQRGDGSPLHF. Written as DNA, the CDR3 is TGCGCCAGCAGCTTGGAACAGCGGGGAGATGGGTCACCCCTCCACTTT.

J is TRBJ2-7 and V is TRBV7-2; 9 bases align to TRBD1. The trim removed 4 bases at V and 5 bases at J, leaving 9 bases unmatched. Germline V gives CDR1 SGHTA, CDR2 FQGNSA. The CDR3 totals 15 residues. CDR3 loop: CASSSPGTGSHEQYF. CDR3 DNA: TGTGCCAGCAGCTCGCCTGGGACAGGGAGCCACGAGCAGTACTTC.

The chain combines TRBV18 with TRBJ2-5, with 9 bases fitting TRBD1. Losses at the gene ends were 1 base for V and 6 bases for J; bases not matched to a gene: 6. CDR3 length: 15 amino acids. Germline CDR1 and CDR2: KGHSH and LQKENI. This CDR3 reads CASSPREGQGKTQYF. The CDR3 bases are TGTGCCAGCTCACCACGGGAAGGACAGGGGAAGACCCAGTACTTC. Together with reference TRBV18 and TRBJ2-5, the CDR3 gives the full variable domain: NAGVMQNPRHLVRRRGQEARLRCSPMKGHSHVYWYRQLPEEGLKFMVYLQKENIIDESGMPKERFSAEFPKEGPSILRIQQVVRGDSAAYFCASSPREGQGKTQYFGPGTRLLVL.

The J gene is TRBJ1-2, the V gene TRBV6-1, with TRBD1 as a possible D gene (5 bases). The CDR3 runs 13 residues. Deletions cut 6 bases from V and 0 bases from J, with 8 bases between. The germline V gene encodes CDR1 MNHNS and CDR2 SASEGT. The CDR3 loop reads CASRDTANYGYTF. DNA of the CDR3: TGTGCCAGCAGGGACACCGCTAACTATGGCTACACCTTC.

This chain links TRBV9 with TRBJ1-1; a weak D match, TRBD1 (5 bases). CDR3 length: 14 residues. V lost 6 bases, J lost 2 bases, and 14 bases lay in between. Germline V CDR1 and CDR2: SGDLS, YYNGEE. The DNA for the CDR3 is TGTGCCAGCACCGTTGGGGGGGGTAACACTGAAGCTTTCTTT. The encoded protein is CASTVGGGNTEAFF.

This chain links TRBV15 with TRBJ1-5; D is uncertain. The germline V gene encodes CDR1 LNHNV and CDR2 YYDKDF (reference sequence). V lost 0 bases to trimming and J lost 0 bases, with 6 bases between them. The CDR3 covers 15 residues. The CDR3 region has the DNA TGTGCCACCAGCAGAGATCGGGATAGCAATCAGCCCCAGCATTTT. It codes for CATSRDRDSNQPQHF.

The rearrangement links TRBV18 to TRBJ2-3, with D hard to call. Per germline, CDR1 KGHSH and CDR2 LQKENI. V lost 2 bases to trimming and J lost 3 bases, with 3 bases between them. This CDR3 comprises 12 residues. CDR3 sequence reads: CASSPVTDTQYF. The DNA of the CDR3 is TGTGCCAGCTCACCAGTGACAGATACGCAGTATTTT.

This sequence joins TRBV5-1 and TRBJ2-2; a possible D gene is TRBD1 (6 bases). The CDR3 spans 17 residues. Germline V gene data show CDR1 as SGHRS and CDR2 as YFSETQ. V was cut by 0 bases and J by 4 bases, with 16 bases left in between. CDR3 in amino acids: CASSLVSGVDSTGELFF. The CDR3 nucleotides are TGCGCCAGCAGCTTGGTCTCCGGGGTGGACAGCACCGGGGAGCTGTTTTTT.

This clone has just one count. J is TRBJ2-1 and V is TRBV19, with D perhaps matching TRBD2 (5 bases). Looked up from germline, CDR1 is LNHDA and CDR2 is SQIVND (reference sequence). Trimming took 3 bases from V and 4 from J, leaving 13 bases between them. The length of the CDR3 is 15 residues. CDR3 DNA sequence: TGTGCCAGTAGTATGGGCGGGTCCAATTACAATGAGCAGTTCTTC. Translation: CASSMGGSNYNEQFF.

The chain links TRBV7-9 to TRBJ1-1; D gene ambiguous. Germline V lookup: CDR1 SEHNR, CDR2 FQNEAQ (reference sequence). With 5 bases removed from V and 1 base from J, the gap between germline ends came to 11 bases. The CDR3 sequence is 14 residues long. CDR3 sequence: CASSRYWRNTEAFF. CDR3 in DNA: TGTGCCAGCAGCCGTTATTGGCGGAACACTGAAGCTTTCTTT.

This chain connects TRBV7-8 to TRBJ2-1; no reliable D call. Trimming took off 2 bases at V and 9 bases at J, with 17 bases between the two ends. Germline assignment: CDR1 SGHVS and CDR2 FQNEAQ. The length of the CDR3 is 15 residues. CDR3 sequence: CASSLRSASLVEQFF. The DNA of the CDR3 is TGTGCCAGCAGCTTAAGGAGCGCCTCGTTGGTTGAGCAGTTCTTC. The entire variable domain, with the rest obtained from reference TRBV7-8 and TRBJ2-1, is as follows: GAGVSQSPRYKVAKRGQDVALRCDPISGHVSLFWYQQALGQGPEFLTYFQNEAQLDKSGLPSDRFFAERPEGSVSTLKIQRTQQEDSAVYLCASSLRSASLVEQFFGPGTRLTVL.

The chain combines TRBV6-5 with TRBJ1-2; D unresolved. Trimming stripped 4 bases from V and 8 bases from J, with 11 bases between. The CDR3 sequence is 12 residues long. Per germline, CDR1 MNHEY and CDR2 SVGAGI. The CDR3 protein is CASSSPSGGYTF. DNA of the CDR3: TGTGCCAGCAGTTCCCCTTCGGGGGGCTACACCTTC.

V and J are TRBV6-5 and TRBJ1-2; the match to TRBD1 covers 9 bases. Germline V gene data show CDR1 as MNHEY and CDR2 as SVGAGI. Germline trimming cut 6 bases from V and 2 bases from J; bases unmatched to any gene: 1. The CDR3 totals 13 residues. The CDR3 region has the DNA TGTGCCAGCAGAGGACAGGGGAACTATGGCTACACCTTC. It is translated as CASRGQGNYGYTF.

This clone was observed a single time. The CDR3 is CASSIGPVNSPLHF. The DNA of the CDR3 is TGTGCCAGTAGTATAGGCCCAGTCAATTCACCCCTCCACTTT. The V gene is TRBV19, the J gene TRBJ1-6; D gene unclear. With 1 base removed from V and 7 bases from J, the gap between germline ends came to 8 bases. This CDR3 has 14 residues. Germline loops: CDR1 LNHDA, CDR2 SQIVND (reference sequence).